This T cell receptor beta chain came from a study of T cells after yellow fever vaccination. Study as a whole: Low-cell-number fractions underwent preparation using SMART-Seq v4 Ultra Low Input. Study-level findings and limits: FACS-sorted repertoires could harbor abundant contaminating bulk-population clonotypes. At around 95% for CD4 and almost 90% for CD8, most primary-vaccination clones showed up again after the booster. The appearance of a small share of clonotypes in both CD4 and CD8 compartments was observed.

Trimming pared 0 bases from V and 1 base from J, leaving 13 bases between. The CDR3 extends over 17 amino acids. CDR1 MGHRA and CDR2 YSYEKL come from the germline V gene. TCRdb redid the calling of the 5' RACE reads with MiXCR, one entry per CDR3 protein. The profile shows about 210,000 distinct CDR3 sequences, approximately 3.3% of them singletons. Remarks on this clonotype: The antigen is unknown.

The sequence came from a man aged 18-30 years who received the YFV17D yellow fever vaccine. The sample in question was CD4+ T cells sorted from PBMCs, obtained 10 days after the yellow fever booster vaccination. This chain uses TRBV4-1 with TRBJ1-5, with D maybe TRBD1 (5 bases). CDR3 nucleotides: TGCGCCAGCAGCCAAGATCGATCAGGGATGAGCAATCAGCCCCAGCATTTT. It translates to CASSQDRSGMSNQPQHF.